This T cell receptor beta chain was identified in a study of regulatory T cells in long-lasting Graves disease. The wider study: Graves' disease counted as persistent after over 5 years of antithyroid drugs with positive TSH receptor antibodies. General study findings and limits: Among samples with persistent disease, TRBV28, TRBJ1-2 and TRBJ2-5 were favored.

iRepertoire HTBI primers and Arm-PCR of CDR3 regions built TCR beta libraries. A single record per CDR3 protein comes from TCRdb applying MiXCR to the multiplex PCR reads. The sample carries 390,000 or so distinct CDR3 sequences, approximately 23% recorded once. Time point noted: persistent/refractory GD, antithyroid drugs over 5 years with positive TRAb. Construction of the TCR library relied on RNA isolated from PBMCs. As to this clonotype: The antigen remains unidentified.

The germline V gene encodes CDR1 LNHDA and CDR2 SQIVND (reference sequence). The CDR3 loop spans 15 amino acids. The V end lost 7 bases, the J end lost 7 bases, and 22 bases lay between the germline ends. The V and J genes are TRBV19 and TRBJ1-2; D unresolved. Sequenced material: peripheral blood mononuclear cells (PBMCs), taken when the disease was refractory, from a patient treated with antithyroid drugs. The sequence derives from a woman between 40 and 55 years old with Graves disease. CDR3 in DNA: TGTGCCAGTACAATGTTTGACGTTGGCCACTTTGGCTACACCTTC. It codes for CASTMFDVGHFGYTF.